The 25 T cell receptor beta chains in this list originate from one sample, sequenced in a study of blood T cell repertoires in COVID-19. TCRdb keeps only in-frame clones here, not all; method: immunoSEQ multiplex PCR. This repertoire shows around 70,000 clones, around 86% found once; its top ten account for 29%. Sequences were obtained from peripheral blood. The receptors come from a woman of 80 years or more with active or convalescent COVID-19.

V and J are TRBV11-3 and TRBJ2-3; D may be TRBD2 (5 bases). Germline V gives CDR1 SGHNT, CDR2 YENEEA. The germline V and J ends were trimmed by 5 bases and 3 bases, with 12 bases remaining between them. CDR3 size: 14 residues. CDR3 sequence reads: CASSPGLETDTQYF. DNA for the CDR3: TGTGCCAGCAGCCCCGGACTGGAAACAGATACGCAGTATTTT.

The chain recombines TRBV2 with TRBJ2-5; 7 nucleotides align to TRBD2. Germline trimming cut 4 bases from V and 2 bases from J; bases unmatched to any gene: 7. The germline gives CDR1 SNHLY, CDR2 FYNNEI. The CDR3 length is 15 residues. CDR3 region: CASSARGTIQETQYF. CDR3 sequence (DNA): TGTGCCAGCAGTGCCCGTGGGACTATACAAGAGACCCAGTACTTC.

The J gene is TRBJ1-2, the V gene TRBV3-1 (or the pseudogene TRBV3-2), with a tentative D call TRBD1 (6 bases). V lost 6 bases to trimming and J lost 3 bases, with 14 bases between them. The CDR3 covers 14 residues. Germline CDR1 is LGHDT and CDR2 is YNNKEL (reference sequence). CDR3 residues: CASSYRAGDYGYTF. In DNA form, the CDR3 reads TGTGCCAGCAGTTACAGGGCCGGGGACTATGGCTACACCTTC.

The rearrangement joins TRBV3-1 (or the pseudogene TRBV3-2) to TRBJ1-1, with D maybe TRBD1 (5 bases). Germline V gives CDR1 LGHDT, CDR2 YNNKEL (reference sequence). V lost 0 bases and J 10 bases, leaving 18 bases between the germline ends. This CDR3 has 15 amino acids. The CDR3 DNA is TGTGCCAGCAGCCAAGATATTCGGGGGGATAGAGGAGCTTTCTTT. Translating it yields CASSQDIRGDRGAFF.

The chain uses TRBV18 and TRBJ2-5; possible D gene TRBD2, 6 bases. CDR1 and CDR2 (germline): KGHSH, LQKENI. Between the trimmed V and J ends, which lost 3 bases and 5 bases, there was a span of 13 bases. The CDR3 contains 14 residues. The CDR3 nucleotides read TGTGCCAGCTCACCTCGGCGGGGCTGGGAGACCCAGTACTTC. Its protein is CASSPRRGWETQYF.

The J gene is TRBJ1-1, the V gene TRBV5-1; 12 nucleotides agree with TRBD1. The length of the CDR3 is 16 residues. Germline CDR1 reads SGHRS; CDR2 reads YFSETQ. V was clipped by 3 bases and J by 3 bases; unmatched bases: 6. CDR3 sequence: CASSWDRGLGDTEAFF. For the CDR3, the DNA is TGCGCCAGCAGCTGGGACAGGGGGCTCGGAGACACTGAAGCTTTCTTT.

V usage is TRBV7-3 and J usage is TRBJ1-5; D gene unclear. Trimming took off 2 bases at V and 7 bases at J, with 9 bases between the two ends. Germline lookup yields CDR1 SGHTA and CDR2 FQGTGA. CDR3 length equals 13 residues. This CDR3 reads CASSLGAGQPQHF. DNA for the CDR3: TGTGCCAGCAGCTTAGGAGCGGGCCAGCCCCAGCATTTT.

The chain combines TRBV7-8 with TRBJ1-4; tentative D call: TRBD1 (6 bases). Germline-derived CDR1 and CDR2 are SGHVS and FQNEAQ. The V end lost 3 bases, the J end lost 14 bases, and 13 bases lay between the germline ends. This CDR3 region has 12 residues. The CDR3 bases are TGTGCCAGCAGCTTGGGAGGGGGGGCCCTGTTTTTT. Translating gives CASSLGGGALFF.

The chain combines TRBV5-1 with TRBJ1-4; D is unclear. The ends were cut back, 0 bases at V and 5 bases at J, with 8 bases in the middle. The CDR3 has 14 amino acids. CDR1 and CDR2 from the germline V gene are SGHRS and YFSETQ. In DNA form, the CDR3 reads TGCGCCAGCAGCTTGGGGCCCCAAAATGAAAAACTGTTTTTT. It yields the protein CASSLGPQNEKLFF.

This clone was detected only a few times. The V call is TRBV12-5, the J call TRBJ1-2; TRBD1 matches 12 bases. The V segment lost 6 bases and the J segment 8 bases; nucleotides outside the gene matches: 7. This CDR3 has 14 amino acids. Germline loops: CDR1 LGHNT, CDR2 FRNRAP. CDR3 DNA sequence: TGTGCTAGTGGAAAGGGACAGGGGGCGTCCGGCTACACCTTC. This sequence encodes CASGKGQGASGYTF.

The chain has TRBV7-9 and TRBJ2-3; 9 bases are shared with TRBD2. This CDR3 has 19 residues. Germline V gene lookup returns CDR1 SEHNR and CDR2 FQNEAQ (reference sequence). Unmatched junction bases numbered 11, after V lost 1 base and J lost 0 bases. In DNA, the CDR3 is TGTGCCAGCAGCTTAGGAGGTTGGCTAGCGGGGCTCAGCACAGATACGCAGTATTTT. This codes for CASSLGGWLAGLSTDTQYF.

The rearrangement uses TRBV19 and TRBJ1-1, with D possibly TRBD1 on 5 matching bases. In germline, CDR1 is LNHDA, CDR2 SQIVND (reference sequence). This CDR3 has 13 amino acids. V was clipped by 9 bases and J by 0 bases, with 11 bases between them. In DNA, the CDR3 is TGTGCCAGCCGCACGACAGTGAACACTGAAGCTTTCTTT. It translates to CASRTTVNTEAFF.

This clone has a handful of counts. The rearrangement uses TRBV7-9 and TRBJ1-1, with D unclear. The CDR3 runs to 13 residues. Trimming shortened V by 2 bases and J by 6 bases, and 10 bases separated the two germline ends. Germline V gives CDR1 SEHNR, CDR2 FQNEAQ (reference sequence). The CDR3 loop reads CASSLRSESEAFF. The CDR3 nucleotides are TGTGCCAGCAGCTTAAGATCGGAGTCTGAAGCTTTCTTT.

The chain employs TRBV20-1 and TRBJ1-2; TRBD1 matches at 8 bases. This CDR3 region has 12 residues. After removal of 3 bases from V and 8 bases from J, the junction contained 5 bases not matched to a gene. Germline CDR1 is DFQATT and CDR2 is SNEGSKA (reference sequence). The CDR3 sequence: CSASRSGGGYTF. As DNA, the CDR3 is TGCAGTGCTAGTCGTTCAGGGGGCGGCTACACCTTC.

This chain joins TRBV29-1 and TRBJ2-3, with TRBD1 identical over 7 bases. V gave up 7 bases and J gave up 2 bases; unmatched junction bases: 9. This CDR3 comprises 14 residues. Germline V lookup: CDR1 SQVTM, CDR2 ANQGSEA. The CDR3 reads CSGSRDRPTDTQYF. In DNA, the CDR3 is TGCAGCGGTTCCCGGGACAGACCCACAGATACGCAGTATTTT.

V is TRBV12-3 or TRBV12-4 and J is TRBJ1-1, with unresolved D. V lost 9 bases to trimming and J lost 5 bases, with 16 bases between them. The CDR3 length is 13 residues. CDR3 region: CASKLRVETEAFF. The CDR3 DNA is TGTGCCAGTAAATTGAGGGTGGAAACTGAAGCTTTCTTT.

The chain joins TRBV5-5 to TRBJ2-2; 8 nucleotides match TRBD1. V lost 4 bases to trimming and J lost 4 bases; unmatched junction nucleotides: 6. This CDR3 has 15 residues. Germline values: CDR1 SGHKS, CDR2 YYEKEE (reference sequence). CDR3 sequence reads: CASSQAGGVTGELFF. The CDR3 DNA reads as TGTGCCAGCAGCCAGGCAGGGGGCGTCACCGGGGAGCTGTTTTTT.

The chain recombines TRBV3-1 (or the pseudogene TRBV3-2) with TRBJ2-2, with D perhaps TRBD2 (7 bases). Germline-derived CDR1 and CDR2 are LGHDT and YNNKEL (reference sequence). This CDR3 is 15 amino acids long. V was trimmed by 5 bases and J by 7 bases, leaving 17 bases between them. The CDR3 protein is CASSSTAGAIGELFF. The CDR3 DNA sequence: TGTGCCAGCAGCTCCACCGCGGGGGCTATCGGGGAGCTGTTTTTT.

This clone occurred once. This chain joins TRBV7-2 and TRBJ2-2; 12 bases are a match to TRBD2. V was pared by 6 bases and J by 7 bases, with 6 bases of the junction left unmatched. CDR1 SGHTA and CDR2 FQGNSA come from the germline V gene. There are 15 residues in the CDR3. CDR3: CASRRLAGVGGELFF. The CDR3 coding sequence is TGTGCCAGCAGGAGACTAGCGGGGGTTGGCGGGGAGCTGTTTTTT.

V usage is TRBV19 and J usage is TRBJ1-2; 9 bases match TRBD1. V shed 3 bases, J shed 7 bases, and the junction held 3 bases outside the gene matches. CDR3 size: 13 residues. From germline, CDR1 is LNHDA and CDR2 SQIVND (reference sequence). CDR3 amino acids: CASSITGGFGYTF. The CDR3 coding sequence is TGTGCCAGTAGTATTACAGGGGGCTTTGGCTACACCTTC. Filled out from reference TRBV19 and TRBJ1-2, the complete variable domain reads DGGITQSPKYLFRKEGQNVTLSCEQNLNHDAMYWYRQDPGQGLRLIYYSQIVNDFQKGDIAEGYSVSREKKESFPLTVTSAQKNPTAFYLCASSITGGFGYTFGSGTRLTVV.

This chain uses TRBV19 with TRBJ2-7, with a weak D call TRBD1 (5 bases). Trimming removed 5 bases at V and 5 bases at J, with 16 bases between. The V gene's germline CDR1 is LNHDA and CDR2 SQIVND (reference sequence). The CDR3 length is 14 residues. The CDR3 reads CASSEWGPSNEQYF. DNA of the CDR3: TGTGCCAGTAGTGAGTGGGGCCCATCGAACGAGCAGTACTTC.

This clone was seen a single time. The rearrangement links TRBV5-1 to TRBJ1-1; tentative D call: TRBD1 (5 bases). This CDR3 comprises 17 residues. Germline CDR1 and CDR2: SGHRS and YFSETQ. The V end lost 4 bases, the J end lost 5 bases, and 24 bases lay between the germline ends. CDR3 in amino acids: CASSRSEGVRARTEAFF. The CDR3, as DNA: TGCGCCAGCAGCCGATCGGAAGGGGTTCGGGCCCGGACTGAAGCTTTCTTT.

The genes are TRBV6-2 or TRBV6-3 and TRBJ1-5; no reliable D call. CDR1 and CDR2 (germline): MNHEY, SVGEGT. Deletions cut 3 bases from V and 0 bases from J, with 9 bases between. The CDR3 contains 15 residues. The DNA of the CDR3 is TGTGCCAGCAGTTATTGGCAGGTTAGCAATCAGCCCCAGCATTTT. Its protein product is CASSYWQVSNQPQHF.

This chain links TRBV5-4 with TRBJ2-3; 15 bases align to TRBD2. The CDR3 extends over 18 amino acids. Germline loops: CDR1 SGHNT, CDR2 YYREEE (reference sequence). The junction had 11 bases not matched to a gene; V was cut back by 4 bases and J by 5 bases. CDR3 coding DNA: TGTGCCAGCAGCCAAGAGGGGACTAGCGGGGGGCGGGGAGATACGCAGTATTTT. Protein product: CASSQEGTSGGRGDTQYF.

This chain joins TRBV5-4 and TRBJ2-1; possible D gene TRBD1, 6 bases. Germline V gene sequence: CDR1 SGHNT, CDR2 YYREEE (reference sequence). CDR3 length equals 16 residues. V was cut by 4 bases and J by 0 bases, with 14 bases left in between. The CDR3 DNA follows: TGTGCCAGCAGCGGGACACAGGGTAGCTCCTACAATGAGCAGTTCTTC. Its protein product is CASSGTQGSSYNEQFF.